This TCR beta chain was recovered during a study of Ad26.COV2.S vaccination and SARS-CoV-2 variants. Study details: It was the COV1001 Ad26.COV2.S trial arm that included the donor. Notes on the study in general: Analyses of TCR breadth and depth may have underestimated total T cell responses.

Comments on this clone: What it binds is not known.

Clones were read by immunoSEQ multiplex PCR, and TCRdb kept only the in-frame ones, dropping some. The sample contains 300,000 to 400,000 clones, about 86% of which appear only once. V was pared by 3 bases and J by 4 bases, with 4 bases of the junction left unmatched. The germline V gene has CDR1 SGHNT and CDR2 YYREEE (reference sequence). The CDR3 has 15 residues. Described treatment: roughly 18 received Ad26.COV2.S at low or high dose, single or two shots; roughly five received placebo; per-sample allocation not given. Day 63 after the first injection of vaccine or placebo was the sampling time. At a Boston site, the person donating was an adult of 18-55 years.

The rearrangement links TRBV5-4 to TRBJ2-1, with 10 bases identical to TRBD2. The input for sequencing was peripheral blood, taken in a trial of Ad26.COV2.S vaccine versus placebo. This receptor was identified in a person between 18 and 65 years old who received the Ad26.COV2.S COVID-19 vaccine or a placebo. The CDR3 DNA sequence: TGTGCCAGCAGCTCCACTAGCGGGGTTTACAATGAGCAGTTCTTC. This sequence encodes CASSSTSGVYNEQFF.